These 21 T cell receptor beta chains came from one sample sequenced in a study of T cells after yellow fever vaccination. TCRdb processed the 5' RACE reads anew with MiXCR; each CDR3 protein has one entry. The sample consists of some 670,000 distinct CDR3 sequences, around an eighth of them appearing once. Sequences were derived from PBMCs, sampled on the day of the yellow fever booster vaccination. The source is a man under 40 who received the YFV17D yellow fever vaccine.

The chain couples TRBV7-8 to TRBJ2-7; D is perhaps TRBD2 (5 bases). The CDR3 has 15 amino acids. The V end was cut by 1 base, the J end by 3 bases, with 13 bases between. Germline assignment: CDR1 SGHVS and CDR2 FQNEAQ. The CDR3 reads CASSLVRAGRYEQYF. CDR3 nucleotide sequence: TGTGCCAGCAGCTTAGTGCGGGCTGGTCGCTACGAGCAGTACTTC.

The chain links TRBV9 to TRBJ2-1; D uncertain. Trimming removed 7 bases at V and 5 bases at J, with 13 bases between. Germline values: CDR1 SGDLS, CDR2 YYNGEE. The CDR3 is 13 residues long. CDR3 bases: TGTGCCAGCCGGGCGTACGCCAACAATGAGCAGTTCTTC. Protein: CASRAYANNEQFF.

This clonotype was observed a few times. The J gene is TRBJ2-2, the V gene TRBV4-3; TRBD2 matches 8 bases. The V segment lost 2 bases and the J segment 4 bases; nucleotides outside the gene matches: 12. The CDR3 totals 18 residues. The germline V gene encodes CDR1 LGHNA and CDR2 YSLEER. CDR3 coding DNA: TGCGCCAGCAGCCAATTCGGGGGCGGGAGGTGGGGCACCGGGGAGCTGTTTTTT. Translating gives CASSQFGGGRWGTGELFF.

V is TRBV18 and J is TRBJ1-3; tentative D call: TRBD1 (5 bases). The germline V and J ends were trimmed by 6 bases and 4 bases, with 16 bases remaining between them. CDR3 length equals 15 residues. Germline V gives CDR1 KGHSH, CDR2 LQKENI. CDR3 sequence (DNA): TGTGCCAGCTCGTCTCGTGGGGGAGCCGGAAACACCATATATTTT. Protein product: CASSSRGGAGNTIYF.

The chain recombines TRBV18 with TRBJ2-5, with 8 positions matching TRBD2. Germline V gives CDR1 KGHSH, CDR2 LQKENI. The CDR3 extends over 16 amino acids. V trimming: 3 bases; J trimming: 1 base; junction bases outside the gene matches: 7. The CDR3 region has the DNA TGTGCCAGCTCACCTTTCGGTAGCGGGGCCCAAGAGACCCAGTACTTC. It encodes CASSPFGSGAQETQYF.

This clonotype came up a few times. This chain joins TRBV15 and TRBJ2-6; perhaps TRBD1 as D (5 bases). Trimming pared 3 bases from V and 0 bases from J, leaving 18 bases between. Per germline, CDR1 LNHNV and CDR2 YYDKDF (reference sequence). The CDR3 is made up of 19 amino acids. CDR3 nucleotide sequence: TGTGCCACCAGCAGGAATCTCCCGACAGCGCACTCTGGGGCCAACGTCCTGACTTTC. Translation: CATSRNLPTAHSGANVLTF. Combining the CDR3 with reference TRBV15 and TRBJ2-6 gives the whole variable domain DAMVIQNPRYQVTQFGKPVTLSCSQTLNHNVMYWYQQKSSQAPKLLFHYYDKDFNNEADTPDNFQSRRPNTSFCFLDIRSPGLGDTAMYLCATSRNLPTAHSGANVLTFGAGSRLTVL.

This clonotype was found a few times. The V and J genes are TRBV10-3 and TRBJ2-5; D is possibly TRBD1 (6 bases). This CDR3 contains 14 residues. V gave up 8 bases and J gave up 1 base, with 14 bases separating them. The germline V gene encodes CDR1 ENHRY and CDR2 SYGVKD. The CDR3 region is CAIGGTGTQETQYF. CDR3 in DNA: TGTGCCATCGGAGGTACAGGGACCCAAGAGACCCAGTACTTC.

This clonotype has a handful of counts. The genes are TRBV19 and TRBJ2-2; 7 bases align to TRBD2. V lost 2 bases, J lost 5 bases, and 17 bases stayed unmatched. This CDR3 contains 19 residues. Germline lookup yields CDR1 LNHDA and CDR2 SQIVND (reference sequence). The CDR3 is CASSISPDWWGGRTGELFF. Written as DNA, the CDR3 is TGTGCCAGTAGTATAAGCCCGGACTGGTGGGGAGGGAGGACCGGGGAGCTGTTTTTT.

The chain couples TRBV5-4 to TRBJ2-7; the D gene is possibly TRBD2 (6 bases). The CDR3 contains 14 residues. Germline-derived CDR1 and CDR2 are SGHNT and YYREEE (reference sequence). Trimming cost V 2 bases and J 6 bases, with 15 bases left between them. In nucleotides, the CDR3 is TGTGCCAGCAGCTTTGGGCACCGCGGGGCCGAGCAGTACTTC. Amino acid sequence: CASSFGHRGAEQYF.

The chain couples TRBV20-1 to TRBJ2-5; D is uncertain. Trimming cost V 3 bases and J 1 base, with 9 bases left between them. This CDR3 is built from 13 residues. Germline-derived CDR1 and CDR2 are DFQATT and SNEGSKA (reference sequence). In DNA form, the CDR3 reads TGCAGTGCTAGTGAACATCGCCAAGAGACCCAGTACTTC. Encoded protein: CSASEHRQETQYF.

The CDR3 here is CSASGLAGEYEQYF. The CDR3 DNA reads TGCAGTGCTTCAGGACTAGCGGGGGAATACGAGCAGTACTTC. This sequence joins TRBV20-1 and TRBJ2-7; 13 bases agree with TRBD2. Germline V gene lookup returns CDR1 DFQATT and CDR2 SNEGSKA (reference sequence). The CDR3 spans 14 residues. J lost 4 bases, V lost 5 bases, and 5 bases had no gene match.

This clonotype has more than one count but fewer than ten. This chain connects TRBV20-1 to TRBJ1-4, with D unclear. Germline V lookup: CDR1 DFQATT, CDR2 SNEGSKA (reference sequence). The V end lost 1 base, the J end lost 5 bases, and 14 bases lay between the germline ends. The CDR3 contains 15 residues. The CDR3 DNA reads TGCAGTGCTAGAGGCAGCGGACGGTTGAATGAAAAACTGTTTTTT. It is translated as CSARGSGRLNEKLFF.

This clonotype turned up a few times. This CDR3 reads CASSFRGPTSYNSPLHF. The CDR3 bases are TGTGCCAGCAGCTTTAGGGGACCTACCTCCTATAATTCACCCCTCCACTTT. The chain employs TRBV5-4 and TRBJ1-6; D perhaps matches TRBD1 (5 bases). Trimming left V 2 bases short and J 0 bases short, with 12 bases between. This CDR3 is built from 17 residues. Germline V gene lookup returns CDR1 SGHNT and CDR2 YYREEE (reference sequence).

This clonotype was observed a few times. The V call is TRBV5-1, the J call TRBJ2-1; 8 positions match TRBD1. Germline CDR1 reads SGHRS; CDR2 reads YFSETQ. V lost 0 bases, J lost 9 bases, and 14 bases stayed unmatched. This CDR3 contains 17 residues. The CDR3 spells CASSLGVRQGWSGEQFF. DNA of the CDR3: TGCGCCAGCAGCTTGGGGGTGCGACAGGGGTGGAGTGGTGAGCAGTTCTTC.

There are many counts of this clonotype. This chain connects TRBV5-1 to TRBJ2-7; the D gene is possibly TRBD1 (5 bases). The CDR3 length is 14 residues. The V gene's germline CDR1 is SGHRS and CDR2 YFSETQ. The V end lost 0 bases, the J end lost 3 bases, and 10 bases lay between the germline ends. The CDR3 DNA reads TGCGCCAGCAGCTTGGGGACAAAAATCTACGAGCAGTACTTC. It specifies CASSLGTKIYEQYF.

The chain links TRBV11-2 to TRBJ2-4; 8 nucleotides align to TRBD2. The length of the CDR3 is 17 residues. The V gene's germline CDR1 is SGHAT and CDR2 FQNNGV. With V trimmed by 3 bases and J by 2 bases, 9 bases remained unmatched. For the CDR3, the DNA is TGTGCCAGCAGCTTGGGACGGGAGGGGACGACCAAAAACATTCAGTACTTC. This encodes CASSLGREGTTKNIQYF.

With regard to this clonotype: This could be a read error, since a much larger clone is one nucleotide away. The rearrangement joins TRBV5-1 to TRBJ2-3; D is uncertain. V lost 8 bases and J 2 bases, leaving 18 bases between the germline ends. CDR1 is SGHRS and CDR2 is YFSETQ in the germline V gene. The CDR3 consists of 15 residues. CDR3 in DNA: TGCGCCAGTTCCACGGCCAGCCCCTCCACAGATACGCAGTATTTT. Translated: CASSTASPSTDTQYF. The full variable domain, rest sourced from reference TRBV5-1 and TRBJ2-3, is KAGVTQTPRYLIKTRGQQVTLSCSPISGHRSVSWYQQTPGQGLQFLFEYFSETQRNKGNFPGRFSGRQFSNSRSEMNVSTLELGDSALYLCASSTASPSTDTQYFGPGTRLTVL.

This clonotype was recorded a few times. This chain uses TRBV5-4 with TRBJ2-5; 14 bases fit TRBD2. The CDR3 totals 15 residues. V dropped 3 bases and J dropped 6; count of bases not matched to a gene: 4. Germline V gene lookup returns CDR1 SGHNT and CDR2 YYREEE (reference sequence). This CDR3 reads CASSSRTSGRQTQYF. In nucleotides, the CDR3 is TGTGCCAGCAGCTCCAGGACTAGCGGGAGGCAGACCCAGTACTTC.

The chain employs TRBV4-2 and TRBJ2-7; D uncertain. The germline V and J ends were trimmed by 0 bases and 2 bases, with 17 bases remaining between them. The germline CDR1 and CDR2 sequences are LGHNA and YNFKEQ. The CDR3 contains 17 residues. The CDR3 region is CASSQDRPDQYAYEQYF. CDR3 coding DNA: TGTGCCAGCAGCCAAGATCGCCCGGACCAATATGCCTACGAGCAGTACTTC.

This clonotype turned up a few times. The chain has TRBV5-6 and TRBJ2-3, with 11 bases identical to TRBD2. CDR3 length equals 16 residues. V trimming: 4 bases; J trimming: 2 bases; junction bases outside the gene matches: 6. Germline V CDR1 and CDR2: SGHDT, YYEEEE. CDR3 residues: CASSPWTSGYTDTQYF. The CDR3 bases are TGTGCCAGCAGCCCGTGGACTAGCGGGTACACAGATACGCAGTATTTT.

This clonotype occurred a few times. This chain links TRBV28 with TRBJ2-7; TRBD2 matches 9 bases. CDR1 and CDR2 from the germline V gene are MDHEN and SYDVKM. V lost 7 bases to trimming and J lost 3 bases; unmatched junction nucleotides: 16. The CDR3 length is 17 residues. Here the CDR3 reads CASTPRRGSSGIYEQYF. DNA of the CDR3: TGTGCCAGCACCCCCCGACGGGGGTCTAGCGGGATCTACGAGCAGTACTTC.